What follows describes a single T cell receptor (beta chain). The antigen is not known. It was with 60 Vbeta and 13 Jbeta primers that the PCR ran. The protocol was immunoSEQ multiplex PCR, while the TCRdb copy is restricted to in-frame clones and leaves out a portion. The data contain 150,000 to 200,000 clones, about 80% of them seen just once; the ten biggest clones take up less than 1.5%. CDR1 SQVTM and CDR2 ANQGSEA come from the germline V gene. V was shortened by 6 bases and J by 2 bases, with 7 bases between the two germline ends. The CDR3 extends over 11 amino acids. This specimen belongs to a study of cytomegalovirus exposure and HLA in healthy donors. General observations from the study: TCR beta V segments were, for the most part, productive about 87% or about 30% of the time in an earlier analysis. Reportedly, cytomegalovirus status was diagnosed with high sensitivity and specificity.

This receptor was identified in a woman in her 30s in good health and CMV-seropositive. The chain uses TRBV29-1 and TRBJ2-5; the D is unclear. Sequencing was performed on PBMCs. Here the CDR3 DNA reads TGCAGCGTCTCAGAACAAGAGACCCAGTACTTC. The encoded protein is CSVSEQETQYF.